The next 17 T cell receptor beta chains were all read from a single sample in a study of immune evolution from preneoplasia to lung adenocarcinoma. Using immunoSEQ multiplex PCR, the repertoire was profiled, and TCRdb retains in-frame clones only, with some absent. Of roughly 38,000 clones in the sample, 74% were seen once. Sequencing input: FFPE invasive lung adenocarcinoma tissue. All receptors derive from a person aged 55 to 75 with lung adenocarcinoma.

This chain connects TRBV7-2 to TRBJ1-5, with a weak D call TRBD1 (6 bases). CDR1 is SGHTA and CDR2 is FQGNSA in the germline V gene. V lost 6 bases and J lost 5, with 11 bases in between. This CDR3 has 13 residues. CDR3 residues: CASRQQGDQPQHF. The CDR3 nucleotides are TGTGCCAGCAGGCAACAGGGTGATCAGCCCCAGCATTTT. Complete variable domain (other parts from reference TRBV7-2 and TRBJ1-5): GAGVSQSPSNKVTEKGKDVELRCDPISGHTALYWYRQSLGQGLEFLIYFQGNSAPDKSGLPSDRFSAERTGGSVSTLTIQRTQQEDSAVYLCASRQQGDQPQHFGDGTRLSIL.

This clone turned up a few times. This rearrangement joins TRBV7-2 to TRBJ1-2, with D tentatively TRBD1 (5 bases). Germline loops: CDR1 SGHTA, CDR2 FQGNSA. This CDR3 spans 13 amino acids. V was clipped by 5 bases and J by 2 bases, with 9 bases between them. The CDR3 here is CASSNYRNYGYTF. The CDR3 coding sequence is TGTGCCAGCAGCAATTACAGGAACTATGGCTACACCTTC.

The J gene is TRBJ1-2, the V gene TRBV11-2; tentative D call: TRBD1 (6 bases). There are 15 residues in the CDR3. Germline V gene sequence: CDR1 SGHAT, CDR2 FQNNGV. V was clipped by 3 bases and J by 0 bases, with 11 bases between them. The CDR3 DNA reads TGTGCCAGCAGCTTCTGGCGGGGGCCTAACTATGGCTACACCTTC. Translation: CASSFWRGPNYGYTF.

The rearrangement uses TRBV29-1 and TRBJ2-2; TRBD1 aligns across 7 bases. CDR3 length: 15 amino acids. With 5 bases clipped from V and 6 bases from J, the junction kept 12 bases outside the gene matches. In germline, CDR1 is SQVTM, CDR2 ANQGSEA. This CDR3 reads CSVLTGQIVAGELFF. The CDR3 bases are TGCAGCGTTCTTACGGGACAGATCGTAGCCGGGGAGCTGTTTTTT.

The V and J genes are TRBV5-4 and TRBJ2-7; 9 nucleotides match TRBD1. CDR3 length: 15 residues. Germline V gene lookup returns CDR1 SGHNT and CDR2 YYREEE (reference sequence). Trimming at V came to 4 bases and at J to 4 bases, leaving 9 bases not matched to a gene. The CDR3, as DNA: TGTGCCAGCAGCATCCCGGACAGGGGAATTTACGAGCAGTACTTC. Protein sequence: CASSIPDRGIYEQYF.

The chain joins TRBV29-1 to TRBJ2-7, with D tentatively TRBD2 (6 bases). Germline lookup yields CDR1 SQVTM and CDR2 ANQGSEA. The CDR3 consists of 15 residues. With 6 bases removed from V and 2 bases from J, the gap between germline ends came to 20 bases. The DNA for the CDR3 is TGCAGCGTCGTCCCGCTGGGAGGCTCTCCCTACGAGCAGTACTTC. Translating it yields CSVVPLGGSPYEQYF.

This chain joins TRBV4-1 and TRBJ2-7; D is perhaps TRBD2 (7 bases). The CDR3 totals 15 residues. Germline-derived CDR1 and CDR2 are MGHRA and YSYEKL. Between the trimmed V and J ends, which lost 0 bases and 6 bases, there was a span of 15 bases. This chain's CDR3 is CASSQEIGAGAEQYF. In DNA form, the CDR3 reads TGCGCCAGCAGCCAAGAGATAGGGGCGGGGGCCGAGCAGTACTTC.

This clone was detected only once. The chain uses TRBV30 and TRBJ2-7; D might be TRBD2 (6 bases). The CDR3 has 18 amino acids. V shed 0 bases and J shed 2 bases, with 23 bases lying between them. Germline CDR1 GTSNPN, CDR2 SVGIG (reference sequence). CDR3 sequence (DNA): TGTGCCTGGAGTGTAGGTATTAGGCGCGGGACCGTACCCTACGAGCAGTACTTC. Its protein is CAWSVGIRRGTVPYEQYF.

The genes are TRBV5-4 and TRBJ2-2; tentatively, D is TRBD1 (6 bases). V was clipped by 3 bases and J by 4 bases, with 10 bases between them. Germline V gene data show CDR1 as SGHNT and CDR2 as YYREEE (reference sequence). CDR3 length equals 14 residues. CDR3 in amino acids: CASSYTGTTGELFF. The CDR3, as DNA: TGTGCCAGCAGCTATACAGGGACCACCGGGGAGCTGTTTTTT. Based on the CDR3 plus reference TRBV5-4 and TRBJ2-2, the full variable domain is ETGVTQSPTHLIKTRGQQVTLRCSSQSGHNTVSWYQQALGQGPQFIFQYYREEENGRGNFPPRFSGLQFPNYSSELNVNALELDDSALYLCASSYTGTTGELFFGEGSRLTVL.

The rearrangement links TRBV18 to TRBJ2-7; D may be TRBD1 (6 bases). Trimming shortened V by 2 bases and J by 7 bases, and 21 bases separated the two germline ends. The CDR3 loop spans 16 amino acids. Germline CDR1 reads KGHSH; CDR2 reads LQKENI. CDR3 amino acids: CASSPNLGRGSEEQYF. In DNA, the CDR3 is TGTGCCAGCTCACCAAACTTGGGCAGGGGATCGGAAGAGCAGTACTTC.

CDR3 sequence: CASSVSDSTNSGANVLTF. CDR3 nucleotides: TGTGCCAGCAGTGTGAGCGACAGCACAAACTCTGGGGCCAACGTCCTGACTTTC. The rearrangement uses TRBV6-4 and TRBJ2-6, with D tentatively TRBD1 (5 bases). Between the trimmed V and J ends, which lost 4 bases and 0 bases, there was a span of 16 bases. CDR3 size: 18 residues. Germline assignment: CDR1 MRHNA and CDR2 SNTAGT.

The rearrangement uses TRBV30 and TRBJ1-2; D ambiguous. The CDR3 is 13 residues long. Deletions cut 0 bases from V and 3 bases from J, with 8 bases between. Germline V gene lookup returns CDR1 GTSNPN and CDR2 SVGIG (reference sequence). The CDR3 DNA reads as TGTGCCTGGAGTGTACACCCGGACTATGGCTACACCTTC. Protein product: CAWSVHPDYGYTF. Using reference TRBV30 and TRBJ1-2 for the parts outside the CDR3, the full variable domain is SQTIHQWPATLVQPVGSPLSLECTVEGTSNPNLYWYRQAAGRGLQLLFYSVGIGQISSEVPQNLSASRPQDRQFILSSKKLLLSDSGFYLCAWSVHPDYGYTFGSGTRLTVV.

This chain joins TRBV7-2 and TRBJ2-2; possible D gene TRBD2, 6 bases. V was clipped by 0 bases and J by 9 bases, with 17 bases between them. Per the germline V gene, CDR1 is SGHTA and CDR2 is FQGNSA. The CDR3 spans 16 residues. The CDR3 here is CASSLALRGGGRELFF. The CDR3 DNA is TGTGCCAGCAGCTTAGCTCTGCGGGGTGGGGGTCGGGAGCTGTTTTTT.

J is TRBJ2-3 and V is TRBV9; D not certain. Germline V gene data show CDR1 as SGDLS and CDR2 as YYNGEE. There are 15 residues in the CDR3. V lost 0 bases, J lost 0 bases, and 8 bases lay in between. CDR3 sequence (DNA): TGTGCCAGCAGCGTAGAGGGATATAGCACAGATACGCAGTATTTT. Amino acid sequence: CASSVEGYSTDTQYF.

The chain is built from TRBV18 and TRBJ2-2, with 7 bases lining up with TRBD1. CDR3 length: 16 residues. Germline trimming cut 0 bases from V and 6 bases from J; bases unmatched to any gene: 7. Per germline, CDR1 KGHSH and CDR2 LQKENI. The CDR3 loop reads CASSPPRQGQAGELFF. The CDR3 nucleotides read TGTGCCAGCTCACCACCGAGACAGGGTCAAGCCGGGGAGCTGTTTTTT.

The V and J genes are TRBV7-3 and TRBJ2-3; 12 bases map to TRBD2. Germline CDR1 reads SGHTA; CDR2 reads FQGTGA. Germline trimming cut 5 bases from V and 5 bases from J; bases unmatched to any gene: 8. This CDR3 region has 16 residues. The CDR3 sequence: CASSDGLAGKGDTQYF. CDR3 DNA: TGTGCCAGCAGCGACGGACTAGCGGGAAAAGGAGATACGCAGTATTTT. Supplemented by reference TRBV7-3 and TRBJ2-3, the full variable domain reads GAGVSQTPSNKVTEKGKYVELRCDPISGHTALYWYRQSLGQGPEFLIYFQGTGAADDSGLPNDRFFAVRPEGSVSTLKIQRTERGDSAVYLCASSDGLAGKGDTQYFGPGTRLTVL.

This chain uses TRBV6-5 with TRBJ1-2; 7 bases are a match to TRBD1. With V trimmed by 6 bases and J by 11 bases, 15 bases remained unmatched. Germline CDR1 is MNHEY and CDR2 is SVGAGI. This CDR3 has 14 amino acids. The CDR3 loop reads CASSPGQSYRWYTF. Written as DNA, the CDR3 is TGTGCCAGCAGCCCGGGACAGTCATATAGGTGGTACACCTTC.